This is a list of T cell receptor beta chains from one sample in a study of blood T cell repertoires in COVID-19. Only in-frame clones appear in the TCRdb table, and some are missing; sequencing was by immunoSEQ multiplex PCR. Of 60,000 to 75,000 clones listed, around 86% are singletons. Sequencing was carried out using peripheral blood. The receptors come from a man aged 45 to 65 with active COVID-19. CDR3s include the opening cysteine and the closing phenylalanine or tryptophan. The D gene is left open where the match is weak. Rows may omit the clone size; those that give it use once, few, many or a size class.

>.|TRBJ2-1|TRBD1|TRBV29-1
CSVGGQGNWGEQFF
>.|TRBJ2-1|.|TRBV9
CASSVVRGVPDNEQFF
>.|TRBJ2-7|TRBD1|TRBV6-2/TRBV6-3
CASSSPRQGNYEQYF
>.|TRBJ2-1|TRBD2|TRBV4-3
CASSQLAGASNEQFF
>.|TRBJ1-5|.|TRBV11-2
CASSLTGQPQHF
>.|TRBJ2-1|TRBD2|TRBV7-3
CASSLEGLAVNEQFF
>.|TRBJ1-2|TRBD1|TRBV2
CASSVDRGSGYTF
>.|TRBJ2-1|TRBD1|TRBV30
CAWSRGQAAYNEQFF
>few|TRBJ1-1|TRBD1|TRBV3-1/TRBV3-2
CASSLTGDTEAFF
>.|TRBJ2-3|.|TRBV28
CASSFASTSTDTQYF
>.|TRBJ2-2|TRBD2|TRBV7-3
CASSPNSGGSTGELFF
>.|TRBJ2-7|TRBD2|TRBV3-1/TRBV3-2
CASSPPKIGLAGEKYEQYF
>.|TRBJ1-5|.|TRBV5-6
CASSATRQEPQHF
>once|TRBJ1-5|.|TRBV27
CASSLRALGGAQHF
>.|TRBJ1-5|.|TRBV28
CASSPGLGRRYQPQHF
>.|TRBJ1-2|.|TRBV18
CASSPRQGRGFYGYTF
>.|TRBJ1-1|.|TRBV7-9
CASWGVVTEAFF
>.|TRBJ1-6|TRBD1|TRBV29-1
CSVGTGTELHF
>.|TRBJ1-5|.|TRBV28
CASLGVRGYQPQHF
>few|TRBJ2-2|TRBD1|TRBV2
CASEETGSAKLFF
>few|TRBJ2-7|.|TRBV6-2/TRBV6-3
CASSYSRGSSYEQYF
>.|TRBJ1-2|TRBD1|TRBV3-1/TRBV3-2
CASRQTGTVYGYTF
>.|TRBJ2-5|.|TRBV7-2
CASSLKGAQETQYF
>.|TRBJ2-3|TRBD1|TRBV28
CASSPVGTASKTDTQYF
>.|TRBJ2-3|.|TRBV7-9
CASSSSRYGSRLTDTQYF
>.|TRBJ1-2|.|TRBV19
CASKSTGESYTF
>.|TRBJ1-6|.|TRBV6-1
CASSERGSYNSPLHF
>.|TRBJ2-3|.|TRBV4-3
CASSQDDRSYTDTQYF
>.|TRBJ1-2|.|TRBV4-2
CASSQDTQDRDYGYTF
>.|TRBJ1-3|.|TRBV2
CASSPPGGNTIYF
>.|TRBJ2-5|.|TRBV6-1
CASSEGGRVTQYF
>once|TRBJ2-1|.|TRBV2
CASSEGSQGRDEQFF
>.|TRBJ1-2|TRBD1|TRBV7-2
CASSLGRQGGQYGYTF
>.|TRBJ1-5|.|TRBV5-6
CASSFLDQPQHF
>.|TRBJ2-1|.|TRBV2
CASNQAGQYNEQFF
>.|TRBJ1-2|TRBD1|TRBV6-6
CASRSISGQDNYGYTF
>.|TRBJ2-1|.|TRBV7-2
CASSLEGRAGLYNEQFF
>.|TRBJ1-6|.|TRBV6-2/TRBV6-3
CASSYSSGHYSPLHF
>.|TRBJ1-2|.|TRBV4-3
CASSQAWAGDVYGYTF
>.|TRBJ2-5|TRBD1|TRBV9
CASSVGQGWETQYF
>.|TRBJ1-2|.|TRBV5-1
CASSSGQFSGGYTF
>.|TRBJ1-1|.|TRBV12-3/TRBV12-4
CASSFRQNTEAFF